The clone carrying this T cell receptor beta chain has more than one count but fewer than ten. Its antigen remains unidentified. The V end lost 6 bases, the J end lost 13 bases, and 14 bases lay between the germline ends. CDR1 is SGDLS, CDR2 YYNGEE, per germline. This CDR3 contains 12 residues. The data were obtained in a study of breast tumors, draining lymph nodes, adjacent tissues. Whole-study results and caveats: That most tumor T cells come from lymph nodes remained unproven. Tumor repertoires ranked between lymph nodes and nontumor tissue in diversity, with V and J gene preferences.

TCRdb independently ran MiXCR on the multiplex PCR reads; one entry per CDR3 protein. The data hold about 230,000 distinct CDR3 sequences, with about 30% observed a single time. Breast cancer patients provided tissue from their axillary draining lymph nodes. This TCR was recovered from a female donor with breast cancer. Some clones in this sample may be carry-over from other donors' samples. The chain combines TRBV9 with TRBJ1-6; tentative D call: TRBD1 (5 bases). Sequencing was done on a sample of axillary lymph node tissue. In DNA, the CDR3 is TGTGCCAGCACCGGGGACTCTCGTCCCCTCCACTTT. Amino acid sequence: CASTGDSRPLHF.